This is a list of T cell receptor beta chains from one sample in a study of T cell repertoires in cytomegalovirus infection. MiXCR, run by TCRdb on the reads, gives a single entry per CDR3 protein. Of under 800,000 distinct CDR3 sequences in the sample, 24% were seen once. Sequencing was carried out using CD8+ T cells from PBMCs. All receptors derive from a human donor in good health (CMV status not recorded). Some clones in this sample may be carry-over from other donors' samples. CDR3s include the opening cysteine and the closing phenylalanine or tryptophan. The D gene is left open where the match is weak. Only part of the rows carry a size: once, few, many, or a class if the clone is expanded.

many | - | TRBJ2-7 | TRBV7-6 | CASSLWDAPYEQYF | TGTGCCAGCAGCTTATGGGACGCTCCCTACGAGCAGTACTTC
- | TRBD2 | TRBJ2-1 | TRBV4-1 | CASSQEGLASHNEQFF | TGCGCCAGCAGCCAAGAGGGACTAGCTTCCCACAATGAGCAGTTCTTC
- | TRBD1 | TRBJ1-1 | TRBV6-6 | CASSRQGNDAAFF | TGTGCCAGCAGCCGACAGGGGAATGATGCAGCTTTCTTT
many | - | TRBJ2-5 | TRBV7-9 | CASSPRRYQETQYF | TGTGCCAGCAGCCCCAGGCGGTACCAAGAGACCCAGTACTTC
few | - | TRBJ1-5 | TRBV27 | CASRTGQRNQPQHF | TGTGCCAGCAGGACGGGACAACGCAATCAGCCCCAGCATTTT
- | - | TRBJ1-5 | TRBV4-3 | CASSQDADGEPQHF | TGCGCCAGCAGCCAAGACGCGGACGGCGAGCCCCAGCATTTT
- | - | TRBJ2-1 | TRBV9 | CASSAASQRGSLSSYNEQFF | TGTGCCAGCAGCGCCGCCTCACAGCGCGGGTCTCTTAGCTCCTACAATGAGCAGTTCTTC
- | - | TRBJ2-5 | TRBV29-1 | CSVDAAGSQETQYF | TGCAGCGTTGATGCGGCGGGGAGTCAAGAGACCCAGTACTTC
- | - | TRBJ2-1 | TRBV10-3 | CAISERAVTSSYNEQFF | TGTGCCATCAGTGAGCGGGCAGTCACCAGCTCCTACAATGAGCAGTTCTTC
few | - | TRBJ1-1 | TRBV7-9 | CASSLVDIEAFF | TGTGCCAGCAGCTTGGTGGACATAGAAGCTTTCTTT
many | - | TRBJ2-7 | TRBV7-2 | CASSFLYEQYF | TGTGCCAGCAGCTTCCTCTACGAGCAGTACTTC
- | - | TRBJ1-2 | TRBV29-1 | CSVEVNYTF | TGCAGCGTTGAAGTGAACTACACCTTC
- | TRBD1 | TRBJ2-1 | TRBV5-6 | CASSLTDRASNEQFF | TGTGCCAGCAGCTTGACGGACAGGGCCAGCAATGAGCAGTTCTTC
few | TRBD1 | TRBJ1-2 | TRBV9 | CASSVVVGRLDRLENYGYTF | TGTGCCAGCAGCGTAGTAGTCGGGAGATTGGACAGGCTGGAAAACTATGGCTACACCTTC
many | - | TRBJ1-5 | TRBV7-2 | CASSLAKGSQPQHF | TGTGCCAGCAGCTTAGCGAAGGGGTCTCAGCCCCAGCATTTT
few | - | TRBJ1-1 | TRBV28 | CASSSTDNLNTEAFF | TGTGCCAGCAGTTCCACGGACAACCTGAACACTGAAGCTTTCTTT
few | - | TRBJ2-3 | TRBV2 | CASTEEGVTQYF | TGTGCCAGCACCGAGGAGGGAGTTACGCAGTATTTT
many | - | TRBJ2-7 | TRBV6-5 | CASSYLFRGARSYEQYF | TGTGCCAGCAGTTACTTATTCAGGGGCGCCCGCTCCTACGAGCAGTACTTC
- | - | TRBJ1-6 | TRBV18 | CASSPNDRNSPLHF | TGTGCCAGCTCACCAAATGATCGTAATTCACCCCTCCACTTT
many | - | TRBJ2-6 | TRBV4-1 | CASSQARVPYSGANVLTF | TGCGCCAGCAGCCAAGCCAGGGTTCCCTACTCTGGGGCCAACGTCCTGACTTTC
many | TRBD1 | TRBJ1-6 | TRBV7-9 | CASSSPGTGDNSPLHF | TGTGCCAGCAGCTCACCCGGGACAGGTGATAATTCACCCCTCCACTTT
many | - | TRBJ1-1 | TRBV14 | CASSQWGNTEAFF | TGTGCCAGCAGCCAATGGGGGAACACTGAAGCTTTCTTT
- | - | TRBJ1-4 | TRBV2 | CASILLRREKLFF | TGTGCCAGCATCCTTTTACGGAGGGAAAAACTGTTTTTT